The present T cell receptor (beta chain) was sequenced within a study of technical replicates of blood from a few donors listed by TCRdb under 2017. The method was the immunoSEQ multiplex PCR assay. In its TCRdb copy, this immuneACCESS table keeps in-frame sequences only and misses some clones. Where compared with another copy, unresolved V genes explain less than half of these, and the others have no known cause. Across this sample there are about 79,000 clones, with about 91% seen only once. The ten largest clones add up to 0.3% to 0.45% of the sample. This clone was counted a few times. The target of this receptor is not known. No per-base quality is available; no much larger clone lies one base away. The receptor's source is a human donor in good health. Some clones in this sample may be carry-over from other donors' samples. Sequenced material: T cells isolated from PBMCs.

The nucleotides read TGCGCCAGCAGCCAAAGACTGAACACCGGGGAGCTGTTTTTT. Its protein product is CASSQRLNTGELFF. The rearrangement combines TRBV4-3 with TRBJ2-2, with the identity of the D gene unclear. The CDR3 contains 14 residues, cysteine and phenylalanine counted. Left in the record is the CDR3 DNA by itself, 42 bases read in frame from the first base. For CDR1 and CDR2, the germline V gene lists LGHNA and YSLEER. Deletion took 2 bases off V and 1 base off J, with a span of 5 bases between the germline ends.